The present entry profiles one T cell receptor beta chain with its context. Its antigen is not identified. The observed sequence ends 3 residues before the CDR3 terminus, with the missing tail filled in from the germline J gene. The V end lost 4 bases, the J end lost 1 base, and 20 bases lay between the germline ends. The CDR3 runs 17 residues. Looked up from germline, CDR1 is SGHVS and CDR2 is FNYEAQ. Control and CVID samples contributed equal amounts of genomic DNA. Assay used: immunoSEQ multiplex PCR; TCRdb lists only in-frame clones, some missing. The record shows approximately 12,000 clones for this sample, with no singletons present. The data derive from a study of T cell clonality in common variable immunodeficiency. Study-wide findings and caveats: CVID subjects showed higher TCRbeta clonality than healthy controls. Common variable immunodeficiency TCR beta sequences reportedly had fewer deletions and N-nucleotide insertions.

V gene TRBV7-6 combines with J gene TRBJ2-7, with D tentatively TRBD1 (6 bases). The sequence came from a human donor with common variable immunodeficiency. Sequencing was carried out using peripheral blood mononuclear cells. CDR3: CASSSIRGTKGSYEQYF. CDR3 DNA (partial): TGTGCCAGCAGCTCTATAAGGGGGACAAAGGGGTCCTACGAG.